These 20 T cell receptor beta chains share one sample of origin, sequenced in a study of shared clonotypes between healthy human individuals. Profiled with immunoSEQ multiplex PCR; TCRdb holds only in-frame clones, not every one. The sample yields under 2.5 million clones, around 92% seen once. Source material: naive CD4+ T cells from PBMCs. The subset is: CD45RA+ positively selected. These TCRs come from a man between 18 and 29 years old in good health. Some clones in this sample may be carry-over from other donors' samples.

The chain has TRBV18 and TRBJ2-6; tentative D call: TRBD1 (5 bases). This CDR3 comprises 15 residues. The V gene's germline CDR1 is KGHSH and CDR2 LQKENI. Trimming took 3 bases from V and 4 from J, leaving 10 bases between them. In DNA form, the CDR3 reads TGTGCCAGCTCACCCCCAGGGTACGGGGCCAACGTCCTGACTTTC. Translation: CASSPPGYGANVLTF.

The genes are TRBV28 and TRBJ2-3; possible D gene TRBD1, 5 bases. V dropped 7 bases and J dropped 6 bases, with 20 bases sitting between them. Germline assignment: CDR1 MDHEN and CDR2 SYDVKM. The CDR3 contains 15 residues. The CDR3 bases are TGTGCCAGCAAAACGTCCTCCATAAACAGGGATACGCAGTATTTT. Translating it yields CASKTSSINRDTQYF.

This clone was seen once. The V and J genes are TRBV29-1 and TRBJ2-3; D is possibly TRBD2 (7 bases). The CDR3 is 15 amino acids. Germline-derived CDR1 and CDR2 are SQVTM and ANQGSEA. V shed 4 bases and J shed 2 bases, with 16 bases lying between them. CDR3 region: CSVGGLRGPTDTQYF. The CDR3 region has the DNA TGCAGCGTTGGGGGTTTGCGGGGGCCCACAGATACGCAGTATTTT.

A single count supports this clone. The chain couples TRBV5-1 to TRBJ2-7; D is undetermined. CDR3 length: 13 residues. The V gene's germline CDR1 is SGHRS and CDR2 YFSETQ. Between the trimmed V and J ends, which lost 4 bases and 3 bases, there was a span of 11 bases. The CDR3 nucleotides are TGCGCCAGCAGCCCGCGATCACACTACGAGCAGTACTTC. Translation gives CASSPRSHYEQYF.

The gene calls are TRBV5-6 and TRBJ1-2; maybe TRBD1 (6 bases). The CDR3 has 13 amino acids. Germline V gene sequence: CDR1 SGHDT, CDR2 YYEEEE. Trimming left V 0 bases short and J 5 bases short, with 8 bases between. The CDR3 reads CASSLERGYGYTF. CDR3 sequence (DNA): TGTGCCAGCAGCTTGGAAAGGGGGTATGGCTACACCTTC.

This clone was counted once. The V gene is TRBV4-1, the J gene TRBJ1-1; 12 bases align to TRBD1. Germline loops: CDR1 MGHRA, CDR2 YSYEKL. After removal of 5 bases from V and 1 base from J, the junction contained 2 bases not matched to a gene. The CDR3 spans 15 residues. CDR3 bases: TGCGCCAGCAGCAAGGGACAGGGGGCGAACACTGAAGCTTTCTTT. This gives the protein CASSKGQGANTEAFF.

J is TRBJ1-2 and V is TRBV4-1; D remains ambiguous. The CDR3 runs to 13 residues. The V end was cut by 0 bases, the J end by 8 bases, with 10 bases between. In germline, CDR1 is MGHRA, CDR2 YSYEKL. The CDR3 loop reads CASSQEAARGYTF. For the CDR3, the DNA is TGCGCCAGCAGCCAAGAAGCAGCACGGGGCTACACCTTC.

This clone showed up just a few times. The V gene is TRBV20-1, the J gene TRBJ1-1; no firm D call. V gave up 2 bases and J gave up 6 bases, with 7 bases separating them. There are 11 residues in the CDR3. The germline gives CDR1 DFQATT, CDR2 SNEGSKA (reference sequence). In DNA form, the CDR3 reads TGCAGTGCTAGACCTACGGCTGAAGCTTTCTTT. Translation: CSARPTAEAFF.

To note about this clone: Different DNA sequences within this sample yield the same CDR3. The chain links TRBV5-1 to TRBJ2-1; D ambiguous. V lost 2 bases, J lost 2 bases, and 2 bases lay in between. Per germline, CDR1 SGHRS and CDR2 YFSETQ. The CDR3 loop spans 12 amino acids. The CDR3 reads CASSLAYNEQFF. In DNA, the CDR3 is TGCGCCAGCAGCTTAGCCTACAATGAGCAGTTCTTC.

The CDR3 reads CAWRKTGFAYGYTF. The DNA of the CDR3 is TGTGCCTGGAGGAAGACAGGGTTTGCCTATGGCTACACCTTC. The V gene is TRBV30, the J gene TRBJ1-2; 7 bases are shared with TRBD1. Germline V gene lookup returns CDR1 GTSNPN and CDR2 SVGIG (reference sequence). The CDR3 totals 14 residues. Trimming at V came to 3 bases and at J to 4 bases, leaving 8 bases not matched to a gene. Full variable domain (missing parts from reference TRBV30 and TRBJ1-2): SQTIHQWPATLVQPVGSPLSLECTVEGTSNPNLYWYRQAAGRGLQLLFYSVGIGQISSEVPQNLSASRPQDRQFILSSKKLLLSDSGFYLCAWRKTGFAYGYTFGSGTRLTVV.

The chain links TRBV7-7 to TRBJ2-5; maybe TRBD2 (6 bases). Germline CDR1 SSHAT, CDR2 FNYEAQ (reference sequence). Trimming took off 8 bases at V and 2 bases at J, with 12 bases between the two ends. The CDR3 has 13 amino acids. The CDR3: CASAGSGQETQYF. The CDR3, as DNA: TGTGCCAGCGCGGGAAGCGGTCAAGAGACCCAGTACTTC.

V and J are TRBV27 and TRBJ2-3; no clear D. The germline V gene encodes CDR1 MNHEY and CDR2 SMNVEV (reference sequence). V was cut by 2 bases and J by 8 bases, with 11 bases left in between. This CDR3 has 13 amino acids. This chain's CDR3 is CASSLLQRSTQYF. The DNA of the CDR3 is TGTGCCAGCAGTTTACTACAGCGTAGTACGCAGTATTTT.

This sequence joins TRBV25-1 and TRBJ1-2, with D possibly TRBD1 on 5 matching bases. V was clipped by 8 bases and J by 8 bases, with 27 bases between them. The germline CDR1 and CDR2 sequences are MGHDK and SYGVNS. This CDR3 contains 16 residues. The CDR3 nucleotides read TGTGCCAGCTTTAGCCCGCACCCAAACAGGACGAGCGGCTACACCTTC. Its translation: CASFSPHPNRTSGYTF.

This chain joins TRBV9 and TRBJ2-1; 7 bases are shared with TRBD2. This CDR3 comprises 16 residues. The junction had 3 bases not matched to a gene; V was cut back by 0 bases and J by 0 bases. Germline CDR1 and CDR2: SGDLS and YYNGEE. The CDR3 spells CASSVGSSGSYNEQFF. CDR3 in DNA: TGTGCCAGCAGCGTAGGTTCTAGCGGCTCCTACAATGAGCAGTTCTTC. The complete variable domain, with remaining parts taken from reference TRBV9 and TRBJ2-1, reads DSGVTQTPKHLITATGQRVTLRCSPRSGDLSVYWYQQSLDQGLQFLIQYYNGEERAKGNILERFSAQQFPDLHSELNLSSLELGDSALYFCASSVGSSGSYNEQFFGPGTRLTVL.

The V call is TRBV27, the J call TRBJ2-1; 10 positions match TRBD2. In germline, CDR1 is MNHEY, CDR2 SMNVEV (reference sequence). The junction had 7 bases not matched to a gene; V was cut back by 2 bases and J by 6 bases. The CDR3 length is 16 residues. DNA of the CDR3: TGTGCCAGCAGTTTACTTAGGACTAGCGGATCCAATGAGCAGTTCTTC. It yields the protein CASSLLRTSGSNEQFF.

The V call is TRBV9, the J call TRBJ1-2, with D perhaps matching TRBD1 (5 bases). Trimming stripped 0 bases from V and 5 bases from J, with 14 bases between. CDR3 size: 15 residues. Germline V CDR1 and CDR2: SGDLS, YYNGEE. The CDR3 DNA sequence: TGTGCCAGCAGCGTAGGGGTAGGGGAGAGGTATGGCTACACCTTC. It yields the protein CASSVGVGERYGYTF.

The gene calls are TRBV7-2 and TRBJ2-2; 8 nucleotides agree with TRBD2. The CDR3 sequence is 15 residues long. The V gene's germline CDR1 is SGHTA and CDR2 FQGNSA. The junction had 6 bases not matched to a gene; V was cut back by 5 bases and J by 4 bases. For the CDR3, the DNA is TGTGCCAGCAGCGAGCGGGAGCATTTCACCGGGGAGCTGTTTTTT. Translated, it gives CASSEREHFTGELFF.

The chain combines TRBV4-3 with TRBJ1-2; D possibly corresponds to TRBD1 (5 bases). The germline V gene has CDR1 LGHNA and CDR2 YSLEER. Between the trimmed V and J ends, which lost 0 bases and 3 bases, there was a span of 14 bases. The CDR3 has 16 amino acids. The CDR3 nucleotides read TGCGCCAGCAGCCAAGACGCAGGGCAAGACTACTATGGCTACACCTTC. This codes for CASSQDAGQDYYGYTF.

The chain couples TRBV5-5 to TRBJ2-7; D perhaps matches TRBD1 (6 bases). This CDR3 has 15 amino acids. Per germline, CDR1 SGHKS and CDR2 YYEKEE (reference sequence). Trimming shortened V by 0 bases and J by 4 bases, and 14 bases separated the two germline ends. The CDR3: CASSLGLGTGYEQYF. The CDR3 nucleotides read TGTGCCAGCAGCTTGGGTCTGGGAACAGGGTACGAGCAGTACTTC.

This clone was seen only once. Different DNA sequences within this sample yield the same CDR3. The CDR3 here is CASSLTGASGNTIYF. The CDR3 DNA reads as TGTGCCAGCAGTTTAACGGGAGCCTCTGGAAACACCATATATTTT. This chain joins TRBV28 and TRBJ1-3; no reliable D call. Germline CDR1 and CDR2: MDHEN and SYDVKM. Between the trimmed V and J ends, which lost 2 bases and 0 bases, there was a span of 8 bases. The CDR3 contains 15 residues.